What follows are 23 T cell receptor beta chains derived from one specimen sequenced in a study of blood T cells in healthy people across ages. Sample-barcoded 5' priming and a J-beta primer mix drove a second PCR of about 7 to 12 cycles. MiXCR, applied by TCRdb to the 5' RACE reads, yields one record per CDR3 protein. The sample has roughly 570,000 distinct CDR3 sequences, approximately 25% seen once; the top ten hold less than 20%. Sequenced material: blood. Receptors originate from a woman aged 70-85 years in good health.

The chain links TRBV29-1 to TRBJ1-3; D is unclear. V was shortened by 8 bases and J by 0 bases, with 5 bases between the two germline ends. Germline V CDR1 and CDR2: SQVTM, ANQGSEA. The CDR3 sequence is 11 residues long. The CDR3 loop is CSYHSGNTIYF. CDR3 nucleotides: TGCAGCTACCACTCTGGAAACACCATATATTTT. The variable domain in full, with the rest retrieved from reference TRBV29-1 and TRBJ1-3, is SAVISQKPSRDICQRGTSLTIQCQVDSQVTMMFWYRQQPGQSLTLIATANQGSEATYESGFVIDKFPISRPNLTFSTLTVSNMSPEDSSIYLCSYHSGNTIYFGEGSWLTVV.

In its sample, this clonotype was seen a few times. This chain links TRBV24-1 with TRBJ2-5; the match to TRBD2 covers 13 bases. With the DNA end fitting TRBJ2-1 better, the J assignment may be wrong. CDR3 length: 17 amino acids. Germline V gene data show CDR1 as KGHDR and CDR2 as SFDVKD. DNA for the CDR3: TGTGCCACCAGTGATTTGATGACTAGCGGGGGGACAAATGAGCAGTTCTTC. As protein: CATSDLMTSGGTNEQFF.

This clonotype was seen repeatedly, ten times or more. The genes are TRBV5-1 and TRBJ2-5, with D possibly TRBD2 on 6 matching bases. The CDR3 is made up of 15 amino acids. Germline V gives CDR1 SGHRS, CDR2 YFSETQ. V lost 0 bases and J lost 2, with 11 bases in between. In nucleotides, the CDR3 is TGCGCCAGCAGCTTGGGCGGAGGGGAACAAGAGACCCAGTACTTC. This codes for CASSLGGGEQETQYF.

The table lists this clonotype with a few counts. The CDR3, as DNA: TGCGCCAGCAGCCTCGGATCGACAGGGGGCCTTGAAAAACTGTTTTTT. The encoded protein is CASSLGSTGGLEKLFF. The chain joins TRBV4-3 to TRBJ1-4; 10 nucleotides line up with TRBD1. Germline trimming cut 4 bases from V and 7 bases from J; bases unmatched to any gene: 9. Germline V lookup: CDR1 LGHNA, CDR2 YSLEER. CDR3 length: 16 amino acids.

This chain links TRBV29-1 with TRBJ1-5; TRBD1 might be the D (5 bases). This CDR3 comprises 14 residues. Germline V gene sequence: CDR1 SQVTM, CDR2 ANQGSEA. V was cut by 6 bases and J by 0 bases, with 12 bases left in between. This chain's CDR3 is CSVRGGDSNQPQHF. For the CDR3, the DNA is TGCAGCGTCCGAGGAGGGGATAGCAATCAGCCCCAGCATTTT.

The J gene is TRBJ2-5, the V gene TRBV7-2, with D perhaps assigned TRBD1 or TRBD2 (5 bases each). Germline loops: CDR1 SGHTA, CDR2 FQGNSA. The CDR3 runs to 13 residues. The V gene lost 8 bases and the J gene lost 5 bases, with 15 bases spanning the gap. The CDR3 DNA is TGTGCCAGCTCCAGGGACCCAACGGAGACCCAGTACTTC. Protein sequence: CASSRDPTETQYF.

CDR3 nucleotides: TGTGCCAGCAGCATGTGGGGGGCCGTAAAGACCCAGTACTTC. Amino acid sequence: CASSMWGAVKTQYF. The genes are TRBV12-3 or TRBV12-4 and TRBJ2-5; D assignment may be TRBD1 or TRBD2 (6 bases each). The CDR3 is 14 residues long. V lost 6 bases to trimming and J lost 6 bases, with 17 bases between them.

This clonotype has more than one count but fewer than ten. The chain is built from TRBV6-6 and TRBJ1-3; no clear D gene. V gave up 8 bases and J gave up 0 bases, with 14 bases separating them. CDR1 is MNHNY and CDR2 is SVGAGI in the germline V gene (reference sequence). The CDR3 totals 15 residues. The CDR3 spells CASGFGRSSGNTIYF. The CDR3 DNA reads TGTGCCAGCGGGTTCGGACGGTCCTCTGGAAACACCATATATTTT.

This clonotype showed up just a few times. V and J are TRBV11-3 and TRBJ2-3; 14 bases are shared with TRBD2. This CDR3 contains 16 residues. Trimming at V came to 5 bases and at J to 5 bases, leaving 6 bases not matched to a gene. Looked up from germline, CDR1 is SGHNT and CDR2 is YENEEA. The CDR3 here is CASSRDGTSGGDTQYF. The CDR3 nucleotides are TGTGCCAGCAGCCGTGACGGGACTAGCGGGGGAGATACGCAGTATTTT. The full variable domain, its missing parts supplied by reference TRBV11-3 and TRBJ2-3, is EAGVVQSPRYKIIEKKQPVAFWCNPISGHNTLYWYLQNLGQGPELLIRYENEEAVDDSQLPKDRFSAERLKGVDSTLKIQPAELGDSAVYLCASSRDGTSGGDTQYFGPGTRLTVL.

There are many counts of this clonotype. The chain is built from TRBV29-1 and TRBJ2-1, with D unclear. Trimming stripped 5 bases from V and 6 bases from J, with 20 bases between. The CDR3 runs 15 residues. CDR1 and CDR2 (germline): SQVTM, ANQGSEA. Here the CDR3 reads CSVRAKAEFSNEQFF. CDR3 bases: TGCAGCGTTAGGGCAAAGGCCGAGTTTAGCAATGAGCAGTTCTTC.

This clonotype was recorded a few times. The chain links TRBV7-2 to TRBJ2-5; D is ambiguous. V lost 6 bases to trimming and J lost 2 bases, with 10 bases between them. Per germline, CDR1 SGHTA and CDR2 FQGNSA. CDR3 size: 13 residues. The CDR3 protein is CASRHNYQETQYF. Written as DNA, the CDR3 is TGTGCCAGCAGACACAACTATCAAGAGACCCAGTACTTC.

This clonotype was seen many times. For the CDR3, the DNA is TGTGCCACCTCACAGGGATATGGCTACACCTTC. Translation gives CATSQGYGYTF. The chain joins TRBV24-1 to TRBJ1-2, with D maybe TRBD1 (6 bases). Trimming took 9 bases from V and 5 from J, leaving 9 bases between them. The CDR3 is 11 amino acids. Germline-derived CDR1 and CDR2 are KGHDR and SFDVKD.

The chain employs TRBV7-3 and TRBJ2-3, with 9 bases fitting TRBD2. This CDR3 has 15 amino acids. Losses at the gene ends were 2 bases for V and 4 bases for J; bases not matched to a gene: 4. Germline CDR1 and CDR2: SGHTA and FQGTGA. The CDR3 loop is CASSLASGDADTQYF. The CDR3 DNA sequence: TGTGCCAGCAGCTTAGCTAGCGGGGATGCAGATACGCAGTATTTT.

This clonotype occurred a few times. This chain joins TRBV12-3 or TRBV12-4 and TRBJ1-1; TRBD1 agrees at 8 bases. This CDR3 region has 16 residues. The junction had 10 bases not matched to a gene; V was cut back by 7 bases and J by 0 bases. The CDR3 spells CASTPWTGQMNTEAFF. The DNA of the CDR3 is TGTGCCAGCACCCCCTGGACAGGGCAAATGAACACTGAAGCTTTCTTT.

J is TRBJ2-7 and V is TRBV5-1, with D possibly called TRBD1 or TRBD2 (5 bases each). The CDR3 totals 13 residues. Trimming took off 4 bases at V and 13 bases at J, with 21 bases between the two ends. Germline assignment: CDR1 SGHRS and CDR2 YFSETQ. Here the CDR3 reads CASSRGSLGSTYF. The DNA for the CDR3 is TGCGCCAGCAGCAGGGGTTCTCTGGGGAGCACCTACTTC.

In nucleotides, the CDR3 is TGCGCCAGCAGCTTGGACCTCCCAGGGAACGGGGAGCTGTTTTTT. Translated, it gives CASSLDLPGNGELFF. The chain couples TRBV5-1 to TRBJ2-2, with D perhaps TRBD1 (5 bases). CDR1 and CDR2 from the germline V gene are SGHRS and YFSETQ. The CDR3 runs 15 residues. The germline V and J ends were trimmed by 0 bases and 7 bases, with 13 bases remaining between them. Variable domain in full (rest from reference TRBV5-1 and TRBJ2-2): KAGVTQTPRYLIKTRGQQVTLSCSPISGHRSVSWYQQTPGQGLQFLFEYFSETQRNKGNFPGRFSGRQFSNSRSEMNVSTLELGDSALYLCASSLDLPGNGELFFGEGSRLTVL.

The rearrangement links TRBV18 to TRBJ1-1, with 7 positions matching TRBD1. V was clipped by 4 bases and J by 4 bases; unmatched bases: 9. The germline gives CDR1 KGHSH, CDR2 LQKENI. The CDR3 is 15 residues long. The DNA for the CDR3 is TGTGCCAGCTCACGACAGGGATTGGGTTTCACTGAAGCTTTCTTT. It translates to CASSRQGLGFTEAFF.

This chain connects TRBV27 to TRBJ2-5, with 10 bases lining up with TRBD2. The V gene's germline CDR1 is MNHEY and CDR2 SMNVEV (reference sequence). After removal of 7 bases from V and 4 bases from J, the junction contained 6 bases not matched to a gene. The CDR3 is made up of 14 amino acids. In DNA, the CDR3 is TGTGCCAGCATTGCTAGCGGGGGTGGAGAGACCCAGTACTTC. Translating it yields CASIASGGGETQYF.

This clonotype was seen at least ten times. The rearrangement uses TRBV12-3 or TRBV12-4 and TRBJ1-2, with unresolved D. The CDR3 is 13 residues long. V lost 3 bases to trimming and J lost 2 bases, with 7 bases between them. CDR3 in amino acids: CASSFGSNYGYTF. The CDR3 DNA follows: TGTGCCAGCAGTTTTGGCTCAAACTATGGCTACACCTTC.

The gene calls are TRBV15 and TRBJ1-4; no firm D call. The V gene's germline CDR1 is LNHNV and CDR2 YYDKDF (reference sequence). The CDR3 sequence is 16 residues long. The V end lost 3 bases, the J end lost 4 bases, and 15 bases lay between the germline ends. CDR3 nucleotides: TGTGCCACCAGCAGGGATAGTCGGCAGCATAATGAAAAACTGTTTTTT. Protein: CATSRDSRQHNEKLFF.

This clonotype was counted between two and nine times. The rearrangement uses TRBV7-2 and TRBJ2-5; D is possibly TRBD2 (5 bases). CDR3 length equals 16 residues. V was cut by 3 bases and J by 2 bases, with 16 bases left in between. Germline V CDR1 and CDR2: SGHTA, FQGNSA. The DNA for the CDR3 is TGTGCCAGCAGCTTGCGTCCCGGGATCTATCAAGAGACCCAGTACTTC. Translated, it gives CASSLRPGIYQETQYF.

The chain combines TRBV7-2 with TRBJ2-1; a possible D gene is TRBD2 (6 bases). The CDR3 is 17 amino acids. CDR1 and CDR2 (germline): SGHTA, FQGNSA. The V and J ends lost 3 bases and 4 bases respectively, with 19 bases between them. The CDR3 nucleotides read TGTGCCAGCAGCTTTCCGGGGACTGGCGGGGAATACAATGAGCAGTTCTTC. It encodes CASSFPGTGGEYNEQFF.

The rearrangement links TRBV12-3 or TRBV12-4 to TRBJ1-5; 10 bases line up with TRBD1. V gave up 6 bases and J gave up 2 bases; unmatched junction bases: 7. CDR3 length: 16 residues. The CDR3 coding sequence is TGTGCCAGCAGCCCAGGGACAGGGGAAGGCAATCAGCCCCAGCATTTT. It is translated as CASSPGTGEGNQPQHF.